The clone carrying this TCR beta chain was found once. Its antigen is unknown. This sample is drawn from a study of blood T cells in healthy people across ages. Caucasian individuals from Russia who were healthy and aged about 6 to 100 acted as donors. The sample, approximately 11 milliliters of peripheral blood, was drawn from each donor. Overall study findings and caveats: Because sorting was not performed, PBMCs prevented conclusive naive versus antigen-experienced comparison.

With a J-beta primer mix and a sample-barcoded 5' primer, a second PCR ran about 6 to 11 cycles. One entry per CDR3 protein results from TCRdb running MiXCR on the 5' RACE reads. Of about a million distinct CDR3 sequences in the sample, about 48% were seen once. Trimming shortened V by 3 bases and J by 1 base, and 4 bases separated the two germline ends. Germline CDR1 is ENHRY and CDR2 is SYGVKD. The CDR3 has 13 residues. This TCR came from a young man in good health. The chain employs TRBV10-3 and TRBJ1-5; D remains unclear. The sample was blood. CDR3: CAISDRSNQPQHF. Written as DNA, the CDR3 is TGTGCCATCAGTGACCGGAGCAATCAGCCCCAGCATTTT.